This passage covers 27 T cell receptor beta chains from one sample sequenced in a study of OX40 agonist ivuxolimab in advanced cancers. Assay: immunoSEQ multiplex PCR; the TCRdb copy retains only in-frame clones and omits some. The sample includes approximately 80,000 clones, 89% seen only once; the top ten take roughly 0.2%. The starting material was CD4+ or CD8+ T cells sorted from blood, obtained in a trial of the OX40 agonist ivuxolimab. Receptor source: an adult with an advanced solid tumor such as melanoma, head and neck, liver or kidney cancer.

Comments on this clone: Germline and junction disagree at one end, which may indicate a read error. The V gene is TRBV2, the J gene TRBJ1-2, with D perhaps matching TRBD1 (5 bases). This CDR3 has 12 amino acids. Germline V gives CDR1 SNHLY, CDR2 FYNNEI. CDR3: CASSGDYYGYTF. CDR3 DNA sequence: TGTGCCAGCTCCGGGGACTACTACGGCTACACCTTC.

The chain has TRBV12-5 and TRBJ2-3, with D perhaps TRBD2 (5 bases). This CDR3 is built from 16 residues. In germline, CDR1 is LGHNT, CDR2 FRNRAP. V was cut by 6 bases and J by 4 bases, with 20 bases left in between. The CDR3 nucleotides read TGTGCTAGTGGCCAGTCCCTACTAGTAGGCTCAGATACGCAGTATTTT. Protein product: CASGQSLLVGSDTQYF. Together with reference TRBV12-5 and TRBJ2-3, the CDR3 gives the full variable domain: DARVTQTPRHKVTEMGQEVTMRCQPILGHNTVFWYRQTMMQGLELLAYFRNRAPLDDSGMPKDRFSAEMPDATLATLKIQPSEPRDSAVYFCASGQSLLVGSDTQYFGPGTRLTVL.

This chain connects TRBV9 to TRBJ1-2, with unresolved D. The CDR3 is 12 amino acids. CDR1 and CDR2 from the germline V gene are SGDLS and YYNGEE. The germline V and J ends were trimmed by 2 bases and 8 bases, with 10 bases remaining between them. CDR3 DNA: TGTGCCAGCAGCGTGGACCGAGGCGGCTACACCTTC. Translating it yields CASSVDRGGYTF.

The chain has TRBV7-9 and TRBJ2-3; D is undetermined. CDR1 and CDR2 from the germline V gene are SEHNR and FQNEAQ (reference sequence). Trimming stripped 5 bases from V and 2 bases from J, with 8 bases between. This CDR3 is built from 13 residues. The CDR3 sequence: CASSPWDTDTQYF. In DNA form, the CDR3 reads TGTGCCAGCAGCCCTTGGGACACAGATACGCAGTATTTT.

The V call is TRBV6-1, the J call TRBJ2-7; D is unclear. V shed 3 bases and J shed 0 bases, with 0 bases lying between them. Per the germline V gene, CDR1 is MNHNS and CDR2 is SASEGT. The CDR3 runs 11 residues. DNA for the CDR3: TGTGCCAGCAGTGACTCCTACGAGCAGTACTTC. As protein: CASSDSYEQYF.

The J gene is TRBJ2-3, the V gene TRBV27; 8 bases are shared with TRBD2. V lost 7 bases, J lost 8 bases, and 11 bases stayed unmatched. This CDR3 comprises 14 residues. Germline lookup yields CDR1 MNHEY and CDR2 SMNVEV (reference sequence). The CDR3 bases are TGTGCCAGCAAAACGGGAGGGCCAGGCGGTACGCAGTATTTT. Amino acid sequence: CASKTGGPGGTQYF.

The J gene is TRBJ1-6, the V gene TRBV7-9; D gene ambiguous. The V gene's germline CDR1 is SEHNR and CDR2 FQNEAQ (reference sequence). V was pared by 3 bases and J by 10 bases, with 7 bases between. The CDR3 is 12 residues long. The CDR3 protein is CASSLRESPLHF. CDR3 DNA: TGTGCCAGCAGCTTGAGAGAATCACCCCTCCACTTT.

The J gene is TRBJ1-2, the V gene TRBV30; the D is unclear. This CDR3 has 13 amino acids. Per the germline V gene, CDR1 is GTSNPN and CDR2 is SVGIG (reference sequence). The V end was cut by 5 bases, the J end by 1 base, with 11 bases between. CDR3 coding DNA: TGTGCCTGGGACATGGGGAGTAACTATGGCTACACCTTC. Translation gives CAWDMGSNYGYTF.

The chain employs TRBV6-6 and TRBJ2-7; 7 nucleotides align to TRBD1. The germline V gene has CDR1 MNHNY and CDR2 SVGAGI (reference sequence). The V segment lost 2 bases and the J segment 8 bases; nucleotides outside the gene matches: 6. The CDR3 loop spans 13 amino acids. The CDR3 DNA sequence: TGTGCCAGCAGTTACCCCGGACAGGCTCAGCAGTACTTC. Protein sequence: CASSYPGQAQQYF.

The chain couples TRBV5-1 to TRBJ1-2; D ambiguous. Germline V gives CDR1 SGHRS, CDR2 YFSETQ. Trimming pared 0 bases from V and 6 bases from J, leaving 12 bases between. This CDR3 is 14 amino acids long. The CDR3 spells CASSLVAGGNGYTF. CDR3 coding DNA: TGCGCCAGCAGCTTGGTGGCAGGAGGGAATGGCTACACCTTC.

This chain joins TRBV15 and TRBJ2-7, with a tentative D call TRBD2 (7 bases). The CDR3 spans 17 residues. The V and J ends lost 0 bases and 0 bases respectively, with 15 bases between them. The germline CDR1 and CDR2 sequences are LNHNV and YYDKDF (reference sequence). CDR3 protein: CATSRDAGAGLSYEQYF. The CDR3 DNA reads as TGTGCCACCAGCAGAGATGCGGGGGCAGGGCTCTCCTACGAGCAGTACTTC.

The rearrangement links TRBV6-5 to TRBJ1-1, with TRBD1 matching 8 bases. The CDR3 has 14 amino acids. V shed 6 bases, J shed 4 bases, and the junction held 7 bases outside the gene matches. CDR1 is MNHEY, CDR2 SVGAGI, per germline. The CDR3 DNA reads as TGTGCCAGCAGATTGGACAGGGTGGTCACTGAAGCTTTCTTT. It specifies CASRLDRVVTEAFF.

The rearrangement links TRBV10-1 to TRBJ1-1; D gene ambiguous. The germline V gene has CDR1 WNHNN and CDR2 SYGVQD (reference sequence). This CDR3 has 12 residues. Deletions cut 3 bases from V and 1 base from J, with 3 bases between. CDR3: CASSERNTEAFF. CDR3 sequence (DNA): TGCGCCAGCAGTGAAAGGAACACTGAAGCTTTCTTT.

This chain links TRBV6-1 with TRBJ2-6; the D gene is possibly TRBD1 (6 bases). Germline V CDR1 and CDR2: MNHNS, SASEGT. Trimming cost V 2 bases and J 0 bases, with 14 bases left between them. The CDR3 totals 18 residues. The CDR3 sequence is CASSETQGPNSGANVLTF. CDR3 bases: TGTGCCAGCAGTGAAACTCAGGGGCCGAACTCTGGGGCCAACGTCCTGACTTTC.

This clone has just one count. This sequence joins TRBV25-1 and TRBJ1-1, with a possible D match to TRBD1 (5 bases). The ends were cut back, 1 base at V and 5 bases at J, with 17 bases in the middle. Germline CDR1 MGHDK, CDR2 SYGVNS. The CDR3 contains 16 residues. CDR3 sequence: CASSESRGLSGTEAFF. CDR3 nucleotides: TGTGCCAGCAGTGAATCTCGGGGGTTGAGCGGAACTGAAGCTTTCTTT.

This chain connects TRBV10-1 to TRBJ2-1, with 10 bases lining up with TRBD2. Looked up from germline, CDR1 is WNHNN and CDR2 is SYGVQD (reference sequence). This CDR3 is built from 17 residues. Trimming took 3 bases from V and 8 from J; bases not matched to a gene: 13. As DNA, the CDR3 is TGCGCCAGCAGTGAAAGGGGGGGGGCTAGCGGGAGTCATGAGCAGTTCTTC. Translated: CASSERGGASGSHEQFF.

The CDR3 coding sequence is TGTGCCAGCGCGGACAGAGTCAATCAGCCCCAGCATTTT. Amino acid sequence: CASADRVNQPQHF. This sequence joins TRBV2 and TRBJ1-5; weak D call: TRBD1 (6 bases). V dropped 8 bases and J dropped 3 bases, with 11 bases sitting between them. From germline, CDR1 is SNHLY and CDR2 FYNNEI. The CDR3 extends over 13 amino acids.

This chain links TRBV6-1 with TRBJ2-7; 12 bases match TRBD2. This CDR3 is built from 15 residues. Per the germline V gene, CDR1 is MNHNS and CDR2 is SASEGT. J was trimmed by 2 bases and V by 4 bases; bases with no gene match: 3. The CDR3 region is CASSALAGGPYEQYF. Written as DNA, the CDR3 is TGTGCCAGCAGTGCCCTAGCGGGAGGGCCCTACGAGCAGTACTTC.

The sample holds one count of this clone. The rearrangement joins TRBV30 to TRBJ1-5; D remains ambiguous. Trimming pared 0 bases from V and 0 bases from J, leaving 6 bases between. Germline lookup yields CDR1 GTSNPN and CDR2 SVGIG (reference sequence). The CDR3 has 14 residues. CDR3 DNA sequence: TGTGCCTGGAGTGTACCCTCTAGCAATCAGCCCCAGCATTTT. Amino acid sequence: CAWSVPSSNQPQHF.

In its sample, this clone was seen once. The chain carries TRBV5-6 and TRBJ1-4, with no clear D. From germline, CDR1 is SGHDT and CDR2 YYEEEE. The CDR3 spans 15 residues. Trimming took 4 bases from V and 8 from J, leaving 18 bases between them. The CDR3 loop reads CASSAGIGRGEKLFF. The CDR3 nucleotides are TGTGCCAGCAGCGCCGGAATCGGTAGAGGCGAAAAACTGTTTTTT.

The chain carries TRBV6-5 and TRBJ1-1; D gene unclear. Trimming left V 9 bases short and J 0 bases short, with 11 bases between. The V gene's germline CDR1 is MNHEY and CDR2 SVGAGI. This CDR3 has 13 amino acids. The CDR3 DNA reads as TGTGCCAGTCCAAGGGAGATGAACACTGAAGCTTTCTTT. As protein: CASPREMNTEAFF.

The chain joins TRBV7-2 to TRBJ2-3, with 11 bases aligning to TRBD2. This CDR3 region has 16 residues. V dropped 1 base and J dropped 4; count of bases not matched to a gene: 4. Germline lookup yields CDR1 SGHTA and CDR2 FQGNSA. The CDR3 here is CASSLVASGRSDTQYF. CDR3 DNA: TGTGCCAGCAGCTTAGTGGCTAGCGGGAGGTCAGATACGCAGTATTTT.

The rearrangement uses TRBV28 and TRBJ2-5; D may be TRBD1 (5 bases). This CDR3 spans 14 amino acids. The V end was cut by 6 bases, the J end by 3 bases, with 14 bases between. Germline V gene sequence: CDR1 MDHEN, CDR2 SYDVKM. The CDR3 is CASSLGGAKETQYF. The CDR3 DNA is TGTGCCAGCAGCCTGGGTGGGGCCAAAGAGACCCAGTACTTC.

The rearrangement uses TRBV30 and TRBJ1-6, with TRBD1 as a possible D gene (5 bases). The germline V gene has CDR1 GTSNPN and CDR2 SVGIG (reference sequence). Deletions cut 0 bases from V and 10 bases from J, with 13 bases between. The CDR3 runs to 14 residues. CDR3 DNA: TGTGCCTGGAGTGTCGGGGGAACGGACTCACCCCTCCACTTT. This sequence encodes CAWSVGGTDSPLHF.

The chain employs TRBV5-4 and TRBJ2-2; D gene unclear. V was pared by 4 bases and J by 1 base, with 8 bases between. The CDR3 runs to 14 residues. Germline V gene sequence: CDR1 SGHNT, CDR2 YYREEE (reference sequence). CDR3 protein: CASSGPRNTGELFF. In DNA, the CDR3 is TGTGCCAGCAGCGGGCCCAGGAACACCGGGGAGCTGTTTTTT.

The chain carries TRBV29-1 and TRBJ2-4, with D perhaps TRBD2 (5 bases). The germline V gene has CDR1 SQVTM and CDR2 ANQGSEA. The CDR3 length is 14 residues. With 6 bases removed from V and 2 bases from J, the gap between germline ends came to 14 bases. CDR3 loop: CSVDAGGPKNIQYF. CDR3 in DNA: TGCAGCGTGGACGCAGGAGGCCCCAAAAACATTCAGTACTTC.

This chain uses TRBV30 with TRBJ2-5; D call uncertain. Trimming removed 2 bases at V and 2 bases at J, with 15 bases between. The CDR3 spans 15 residues. CDR1 is GTSNPN and CDR2 is SVGIG in the germline V gene (reference sequence). CDR3 protein: CAWSPRVGLQETQYF. In nucleotides, the CDR3 is TGTGCCTGGAGTCCCAGAGTGGGCCTGCAAGAGACCCAGTACTTC.